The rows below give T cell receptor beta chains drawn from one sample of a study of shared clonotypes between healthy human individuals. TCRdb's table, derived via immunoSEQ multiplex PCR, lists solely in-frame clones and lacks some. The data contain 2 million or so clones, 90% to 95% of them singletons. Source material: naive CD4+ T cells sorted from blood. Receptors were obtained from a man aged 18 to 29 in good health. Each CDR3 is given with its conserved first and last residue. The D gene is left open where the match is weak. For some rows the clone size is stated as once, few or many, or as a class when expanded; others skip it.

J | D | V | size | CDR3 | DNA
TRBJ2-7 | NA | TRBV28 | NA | CASSIRGFIYEQYF | TGTGCCAGCAGTATCAGGGGTTTCATCTACGAGCAGTACTTC
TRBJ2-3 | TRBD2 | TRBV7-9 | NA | CASSLSGEADTQYF | TGTGCCAGCAGCCTTAGCGGGGAAGCAGATACGCAGTATTTT
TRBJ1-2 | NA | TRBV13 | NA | CASSLVGGGNYGYTF | TGTGCCAGCAGCTTAGTCGGAGGGGGGAACTATGGCTACACCTTC
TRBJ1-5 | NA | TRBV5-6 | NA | CASSLTGRNQPQHF | TGTGCCAGCAGCTTGACAGGTAGAAATCAGCCCCAGCATTTT
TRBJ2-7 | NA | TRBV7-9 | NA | CASSLDRSYEQYF | TGTGCCAGCAGCTTAGATAGATCCTACGAGCAGTACTTC
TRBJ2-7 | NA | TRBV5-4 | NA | CASSGDSYEQYF | TGTGCCAGCAGCGGAGACAGCTACGAGCAGTACTTC
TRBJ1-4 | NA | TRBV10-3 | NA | CAIRGSPEGELFF | TGTGCCATCAGGGGTAGCCCGGAGGGGGAACTGTTTTTT
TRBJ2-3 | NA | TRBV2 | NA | CASKRQEGTDTQYF | TGTGCCAGCAAGCGGCAGGAGGGCACAGATACGCAGTATTTT
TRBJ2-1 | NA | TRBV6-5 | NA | CASSPGLATYNEQFF | TGTGCCAGCAGCCCCGGGCTAGCCACCTACAATGAGCAGTTCTTC
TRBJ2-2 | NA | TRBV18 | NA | CASSPPGRLDTGELFF | TGTGCCAGCTCACCACCGGGGCGTTTGGACACCGGGGAGCTGTTTTTT
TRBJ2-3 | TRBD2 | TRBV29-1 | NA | CSVETPLAAKSTDTQYF | TGCAGCGTTGAAACCCCACTAGCGGCTAAAAGCACAGATACGCAGTATTTT
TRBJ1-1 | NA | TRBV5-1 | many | CASTSQRGNTEAFF | TGCGCCAGCACTTCCCAGAGGGGGAACACTGAAGCTTTCTTT
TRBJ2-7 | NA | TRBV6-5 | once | CASSRGLYEQYF | TGTGCCAGCAGTCGTGGGTTATACGAGCAGTACTTC
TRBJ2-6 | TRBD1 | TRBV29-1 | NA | CSALRTGGGAGANVLTF | TGCAGCGCCCTGAGGACAGGGGGAGGCGCTGGGGCCAACGTCCTGACTTTC
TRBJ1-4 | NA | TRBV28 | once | CASGWQATNEKLFF | TGTGCCAGCGGCTGGCAAGCAACTAATGAAAAACTGTTTTTT
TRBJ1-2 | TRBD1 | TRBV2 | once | CASIRGVGYGYTF | TGTGCCAGCATCAGGGGGGTTGGCTATGGCTACACCTTC
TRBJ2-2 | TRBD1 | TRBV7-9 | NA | CASSSGQGYTGELFF | TGTGCCAGCAGCTCCGGACAGGGATACACCGGGGAGCTGTTTTTT
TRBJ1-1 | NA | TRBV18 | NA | CASSPISSGLTEAFF | TGTGCCAGCTCACCCATTTCTTCAGGGCTCACTGAAGCTTTCTTT
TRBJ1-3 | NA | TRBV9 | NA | CASSVDQGVGNTIYF | TGTGCCAGCAGCGTAGACCAGGGTGTCGGAAACACCATATATTTT
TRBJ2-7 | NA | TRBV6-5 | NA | CASARASSYEQYF | TGTGCCAGCGCCAGGGCCAGCTCCTACGAGCAGTACTTC
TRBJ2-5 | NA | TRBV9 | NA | CASSVAPLGKETQYF | TGTGCCAGCAGCGTAGCCCCCCTAGGAAAAGAGACCCAGTACTTC
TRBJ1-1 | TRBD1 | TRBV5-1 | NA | CASSLARDRLMNTEAFF | TGCGCCAGCAGCTTGGCCCGGGACAGGCTTATGAACACTGAAGCTTTCTTT
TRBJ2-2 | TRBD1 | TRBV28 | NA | CATTGQVNTGELFF | TGTGCCACCACGGGACAGGTGAACACCGGGGAGCTGTTTTTT
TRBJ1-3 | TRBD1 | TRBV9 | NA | CASSTRWTGAGNTIYF | TGTGCCAGCAGCACCAGATGGACAGGGGCTGGAAACACCATATATTTT
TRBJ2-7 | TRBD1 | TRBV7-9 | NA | CASSLAWTGRDSPNYEQYF | TGTGCCAGCAGCTTGGCATGGACAGGGCGCGACTCCCCAAACTACGAGCAGTACTTC
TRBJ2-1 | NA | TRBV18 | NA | CASSPSTSYNEQFF | TGTGCCAGCTCACCTTCGACTTCCTACAATGAGCAGTTCTTC
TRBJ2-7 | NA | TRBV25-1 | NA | CASSVGGYEQYF | TGTGCCAGCAGTGTAGGAGGCTACGAGCAGTACTTC
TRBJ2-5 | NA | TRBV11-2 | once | CASSRQRLQETQYF | TGTGCCAGCAGTCGACAGAGGCTCCAAGAGACCCAGTACTTC
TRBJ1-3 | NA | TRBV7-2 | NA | CASSLTPRANSGNTIYF | TGTGCCAGCAGCTTAACCCCCAGGGCAAACTCTGGAAACACCATATATTTT
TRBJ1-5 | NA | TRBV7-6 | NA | CASSAIGGPQHF | TGTGCCAGCAGCGCCATAGGTGGCCCCCAGCATTTT
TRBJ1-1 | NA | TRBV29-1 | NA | CSVSRHLDPEAFF | TGCAGCGTTTCGAGGCACCTGGACCCTGAAGCTTTCTTT
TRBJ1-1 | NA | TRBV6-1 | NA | CASHTRVNTEAFF | TGTGCCAGCCATACAAGGGTGAACACTGAAGCTTTCTTT
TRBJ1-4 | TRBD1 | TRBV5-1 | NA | CASSVRTGEEKLFF | TGCGCCAGCAGCGTACGGACAGGCGAGGAAAAACTGTTTTTT
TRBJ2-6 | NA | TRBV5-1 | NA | CASSRGSRSGANVLTF | TGCGCCAGCAGCCGCGGGTCACGTTCTGGGGCCAACGTCCTGACTTTC
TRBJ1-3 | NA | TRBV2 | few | CASSVNGNTIYF | TGTGCCAGCAGTGTTAATGGAAACACCATATATTTT
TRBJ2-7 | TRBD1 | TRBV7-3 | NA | CASSPGGNSDYEQYF | TGTGCCAGCAGCCCAGGGGGAAATTCGGACTACGAGCAGTACTTC
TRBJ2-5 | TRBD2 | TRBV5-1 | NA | CASSFAGGETQYF | TGCGCCAGCAGCTTTGCGGGAGGGGAGACCCAGTACTTC
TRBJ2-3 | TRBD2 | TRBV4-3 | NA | CASSQVASGTRDTQYF | TGCGCCAGCAGCCAAGTTGCTAGCGGGACGAGGGATACGCAGTATTTT
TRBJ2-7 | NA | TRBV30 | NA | CAWMVGYEQYF | TGTGCCTGGATGGTCGGGTACGAGCAGTACTTC
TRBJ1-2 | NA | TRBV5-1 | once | CASSPLDSSYGYTF | TGCGCCAGCAGCCCCTTGGACAGTTCCTATGGCTACACCTTC
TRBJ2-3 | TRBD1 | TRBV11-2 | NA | CASQKTVQGALTDTQYF | TGTGCCAGCCAGAAAACAGTCCAGGGGGCGCTGACAGATACGCAGTATTTT
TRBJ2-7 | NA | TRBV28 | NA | CASSSPTVAYEQYF | TGTGCCAGCAGTTCCCCCACGGTGGCCTACGAGCAGTACTTC
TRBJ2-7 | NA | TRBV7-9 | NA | CASSQKRLDHEQYF | TGTGCCAGCAGTCAGAAGCGGTTGGACCACGAGCAGTACTTC
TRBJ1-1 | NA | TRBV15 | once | CATSRDQADGWTEAFF | TGTGCCACCAGCAGAGATCAGGCCGACGGATGGACTGAAGCTTTCTTT
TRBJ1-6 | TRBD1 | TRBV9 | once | CASSVDGTGSGPLHF | TGTGCCAGCAGCGTAGACGGGACAGGTAGTGGACCCCTCCACTTT
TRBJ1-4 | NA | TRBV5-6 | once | CASSLGRGEKLFF | TGTGCCAGCAGCTTAGGTCGCGGCGAAAAACTGTTTTTT
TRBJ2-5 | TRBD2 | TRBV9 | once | CASTPGLAGGQETQYF | TGTGCCAGCACCCCGGGACTAGCGGGGGGTCAAGAGACCCAGTACTTC
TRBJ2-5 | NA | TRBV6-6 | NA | CASMGGGLQETQYF | TGTGCCAGCATGGGCGGGGGCCTACAAGAGACCCAGTACTTC
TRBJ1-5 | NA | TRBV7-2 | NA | CASSLNTYQPQHF | TGTGCCAGCAGCTTAAACACCTATCAGCCCCAGCATTTT
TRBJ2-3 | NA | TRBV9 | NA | CASSAYSTDTQYF | TGTGCCAGCAGCGCATATAGCACAGATACGCAGTATTTT
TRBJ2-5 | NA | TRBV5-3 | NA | CARVFRGETQYF | TGTGCCAGAGTCTTTAGGGGAGAGACCCAGTACTTC
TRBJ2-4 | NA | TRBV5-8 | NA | CASSLRGPSKNIQYF | TGTGCCAGCAGCTTGAGGGGCCCGTCCAAAAACATTCAGTACTTC
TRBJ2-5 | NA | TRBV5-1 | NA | CASSPTVQETQYF | TGCGCCAGCAGCCCGACCGTACAAGAGACCCAGTACTTC
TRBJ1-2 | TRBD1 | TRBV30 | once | CAWSPRGGDGYTF | TGTGCCTGGAGTCCCAGGGGGGGTGATGGCTACACCTTC
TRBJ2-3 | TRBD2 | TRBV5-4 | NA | CASSTGGYTDTQYF | TGTGCCAGCAGCACGGGGGGATACACAGATACGCAGTATTTT
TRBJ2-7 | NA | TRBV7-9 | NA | CASSKGPPPAYEQYF | TGTGCCAGCTCAAAGGGACCACCGCCGGCCTACGAGCAGTACTTC
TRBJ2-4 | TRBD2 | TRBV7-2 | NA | CASSLESLAGGPSKNIQYF | TGTGCCAGCAGCTTAGAATCACTAGCGGGAGGGCCTTCCAAAAACATTCAGTACTTC
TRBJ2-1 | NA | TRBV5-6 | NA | CASSSQGAFEQFF | TGTGCCAGCAGCTCCCAAGGGGCTTTTGAGCAGTTCTTC
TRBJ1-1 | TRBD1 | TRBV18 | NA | CASSPTLGQGPTEAFF | TGTGCCAGCTCACCAACACTGGGACAGGGCCCCACTGAAGCTTTCTTT
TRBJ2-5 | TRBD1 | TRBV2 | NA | CASTRTGGWETQYF | TGTGCCAGCACCCGGACAGGGGGCTGGGAGACCCAGTACTTC